The 22 T cell receptor beta chains given below trace back to one sample, sequenced in a study of blood T cells in healthy people across ages. Through a sample-barcoded 5' primer and a J-beta primer mix, a second PCR was run for roughly 6 to 12 cycles. TCRdb fed the 5' RACE reads into MiXCR, producing one record per CDR3 protein. In the table there are about 800,000 distinct CDR3 sequences, 25% of which are singletons. These data also featured in a second study, about T cells of mothers and their children.

The sample was blood. The receptors here all came from a boy aged 5-17 years in good health.

The J gene is TRBJ2-5, the V gene TRBV14; no clear D. V shed 1 base and J shed 6 bases, with 9 bases lying between them. Germline V gene lookup returns CDR1 SGHDN and CDR2 FVKESK. The CDR3 extends over 13 amino acids. The CDR3 region has the DNA TGTGCCAGCAGCCAAGTAATTGTCCAGACCCAGTACTTC. Protein product: CASSQVIVQTQYF.

CDR3 nucleotides: TGTGCCAGCAGCTTAAATTACGGACCCACAGATACGCAGTATTTT. Amino acid sequence: CASSLNYGPTDTQYF. The gene calls are TRBV7-3 and TRBJ2-3; no firm D call. V lost 1 base and J lost 2, with 10 bases in between. The germline V gene has CDR1 SGHTA and CDR2 FQGTGA. This CDR3 has 15 residues.

The V and J genes are TRBV3-1 and TRBJ2-1; D remains ambiguous. Germline CDR1 is LGHDT and CDR2 is YNNKEL (reference sequence). This CDR3 has 13 residues. V shed 0 bases and J shed 10 bases, with 10 bases lying between them. The CDR3 sequence: CASSQELQAEQFF. The CDR3 coding sequence is TGTGCCAGCAGCCAAGAGCTTCAGGCCGAGCAGTTCTTC.

This clonotype was seen more than once but under ten times. The CDR3 DNA reads as TGCGCCAGCAGCCTTGGACTAGCGGGGGTGGAAGATACGCAGTATTTT. Its translation is CASSLGLAGVEDTQYF. The genes are TRBV4-3 and TRBJ2-3; TRBD2 aligns across 13 bases. CDR1 is LGHNA and CDR2 is YSLEER in the germline V gene. With V trimmed by 4 bases and J by 5 bases, 6 bases remained unmatched. The CDR3 extends over 16 amino acids.

This chain links TRBV29-1 with TRBJ2-3; D is perhaps TRBD2 (6 bases). CDR1 SQVTM and CDR2 ANQGSEA come from the germline V gene. V was clipped by 3 bases and J by 3 bases, with 16 bases between them. There are 15 residues in the CDR3. CDR3 protein: CSVEEGRVSTDTQYF. CDR3 bases: TGCAGCGTTGAGGAGGGGCGGGTTTCGACAGATACGCAGTATTTT.

Only a few counts were recorded for this clonotype. J is TRBJ1-5 and V is TRBV4-2; D is perhaps TRBD1 (6 bases). The CDR3 runs to 15 residues. The V gene lost 0 bases and the J gene lost 4 bases, with 10 bases spanning the gap. Germline values: CDR1 LGHNA, CDR2 YNFKEQ. In DNA, the CDR3 is TGTGCCAGCAGCCAAGAGCCGGGGGCGAATCAGCCCCAGCATTTT. Protein product: CASSQEPGANQPQHF.

The chain employs TRBV7-9 and TRBJ2-5, with D uncertain. From germline, CDR1 is SEHNR and CDR2 FQNEAQ (reference sequence). This CDR3 spans 13 amino acids. V was shortened by 4 bases and J by 4 bases, with 10 bases between the two germline ends. The CDR3 region is CASSSTLGETQYF. CDR3 nucleotide sequence: TGTGCCAGCAGCTCCACCCTGGGAGAGACCCAGTACTTC.

Remarks on this clonotype: The germline gene is not matched at one end of the junction; a read error may be the cause. The genes are TRBV7-9 and TRBJ1-1; 7 bases agree with TRBD1. The CDR3 has 16 amino acids. CDR1 and CDR2 (germline): SEHNR, FQNEAQ (reference sequence). The CDR3 loop is CAGSSNRQGGTTEAFF. In nucleotides, the CDR3 is TGTGCCGGCAGCTCCAATCGACAGGGAGGGACCACTGAAGCTTTCTTT.

The chain carries TRBV3-1 and TRBJ2-1; D is possibly TRBD2 (5 bases). The CDR3 is 17 amino acids. Germline V lookup: CDR1 LGHDT, CDR2 YNNKEL (reference sequence). The germline V and J ends were trimmed by 1 base and 9 bases, with 22 bases remaining between them. The CDR3 here is CASSQAPIARESSEQFF. CDR3 bases: TGTGCCAGCAGCCAAGCTCCCATAGCGAGAGAGTCCAGTGAGCAGTTCTTC.

Turning to this clonotype: At one end, the junction sequence differs from germline, possibly due to a read error. The chain carries TRBV29-1 and TRBJ1-4; D not certain. The CDR3 has 15 amino acids. CDR1 and CDR2 (germline): SQVTM, ANQGSEA. The CDR3 sequence is CSVSGILATNKKLFF. For the CDR3, the DNA is TGCAGCGTTAGCGGCATCCTTGCAACTAATAAAAAACTGTTTTTT.

The chain carries TRBV7-9 and TRBJ2-5; 8 bases align to TRBD1. The J call is uncertain, as TRBJ2-1 better fits the DNA end. CDR3 length: 17 amino acids. Per germline, CDR1 SEHNR and CDR2 FQNEAQ (reference sequence). The CDR3 region is CASSSLKDGQGYNEQFF. The CDR3 nucleotides read TGTGCCAGCAGCTCACTCAAGGACGGACAGGGTTACAATGAGCAGTTCTTC.

Comments on this clonotype: The junction differs from germline at one of its ends, possibly a read error. The gene calls are TRBV7-3 and TRBJ1-1; D uncertain. The length of the CDR3 is 13 residues. Germline-derived CDR1 and CDR2 are SGHTA and FQGTGA. CDR3 loop: CASSFLKDTEAFF. The CDR3 DNA follows: TGTGCCAGCAGTTTTCTAAAAGACACTGAAGCCTTCTTT.

V and J are TRBV5-1 and TRBJ2-5; D is unresolved. The assigned J gene may be wrong: the sequence end matches TRBJ2-1 better. From germline, CDR1 is SGHRS and CDR2 YFSETQ. The CDR3 spans 13 residues. CDR3 coding DNA: TGCGCCAGCAGCTTGGAGGGCCCCAATGAGCAGTTCTTC. It encodes CASSLEGPNEQFF.

The CDR3 DNA follows: TGTGCCAGCAGTTTACAACCCACACCCAAACCGGGGCGAGGCTACGAGCAGTACTTC. As protein: CASSLQPTPKPGRGYEQYF. The chain recombines TRBV28 with TRBJ2-7; D could derive from TRBD1 or TRBD2 (5 bases each). Germline-derived CDR1 and CDR2 are MDHEN and SYDVKM. Trimming shortened V by 2 bases and J by 3 bases, and 26 bases separated the two germline ends. The length of the CDR3 is 19 residues.

This clonotype has a handful of counts. The chain is built from TRBV6-6 and TRBJ2-3; unclear D gene. Germline V gene data show CDR1 as MNHNY and CDR2 as SVGAGI (reference sequence). Deletions cut 7 bases from V and 6 bases from J, with 14 bases between. CDR3 length: 13 residues. CDR3 coding DNA: TGTGCCAGCAAGGCCCATTTGATGGATACGCAGTATTTT. Translation gives CASKAHLMDTQYF.

V is TRBV15 and J is TRBJ2-3, with no clear D. The CDR3 has 16 amino acids. V was trimmed by 1 base and J by 4 bases, leaving 15 bases between them. Germline V gene lookup returns CDR1 LNHNV and CDR2 YYDKDF (reference sequence). The CDR3 bases are TGTGCCACCAGCAGAGTCGACGGGCATGGATCAGATACGCAGTATTTT. This encodes CATSRVDGHGSDTQYF.

V usage is TRBV4-3 and J usage is TRBJ2-5, with 10 bases aligning to TRBD1. The germline V gene encodes CDR1 LGHNA and CDR2 YSLEER. Trimming cost V 4 bases and J 0 bases; bases outside gene matches: 8. The CDR3 is 17 residues long. The CDR3 is CASSLGQGSRYQETQYF. DNA of the CDR3: TGCGCCAGCAGCCTGGGACAGGGGAGTAGATACCAAGAGACCCAGTACTTC.

This clonotype showed up just a few times. The chain recombines TRBV20-1 with TRBJ2-1; no firm D call. There are 13 residues in the CDR3. Germline CDR1 and CDR2: DFQATT and SNEGSKA (reference sequence). The ends were cut back, 2 bases at V and 7 bases at J, with 12 bases in the middle. CDR3 loop: CSARLRLLNEQFF. The CDR3 nucleotides are TGCAGTGCTAGACTACGGCTATTGAATGAGCAGTTCTTC.

In its sample, this clonotype was seen many times. The V call is TRBV5-1, the J call TRBJ2-3; 13 positions match TRBD2. CDR3 length equals 15 residues. V lost 4 bases and J lost 6; bases outside the gene matches: 5. The germline V gene encodes CDR1 SGHRS and CDR2 YFSETQ. CDR3 protein: CASSGTSGTVDTQYF. Written as DNA, the CDR3 is TGCGCCAGCAGCGGGACTAGCGGGACCGTTGATACGCAGTATTTT. The entire variable domain, with the rest obtained from reference TRBV5-1 and TRBJ2-3, is as follows: KAGVTQTPRYLIKTRGQQVTLSCSPISGHRSVSWYQQTPGQGLQFLFEYFSETQRNKGNFPGRFSGRQFSNSRSEMNVSTLELGDSALYLCASSGTSGTVDTQYFGPGTRLTVL.

A word on this clonotype: A read error may account for a junction end that differs from germline. The gene calls are TRBV9 and TRBJ1-1; D is perhaps TRBD1 (5 bases). The germline V gene encodes CDR1 SGDLS and CDR2 YYNGEE. The CDR3 has 14 amino acids. The CDR3 spells CASSVWGMNTEAFF. In nucleotides, the CDR3 is TGCGCCAGCAGCGTCTGGGGGATGAACACTGAAGCTTTCTTT. Based on the CDR3 plus reference TRBV9 and TRBJ1-1, the full variable domain is DSGVTQTPKHLITATGQRVTLRCSPRSGDLSVYWYQQSLDQGLQFLIQYYNGEERAKGNILERFSAQQFPDLHSELNLSSLELGDSALYFCASSVWGMNTEAFFGQGTRLTVV.

The rearrangement links TRBV9 to TRBJ2-7; 10 bases are a match to TRBD2. The length of the CDR3 is 13 residues. CDR1 is SGDLS, CDR2 YYNGEE, per germline. Trimming removed 2 bases from V and 10 bases from J; junction bases left unmatched: 6. For the CDR3, the DNA is TGTGCCAGCAGCGTCGGGACTAGCGAGCGTCAGTACTTC. This translates into CASSVGTSERQYF.

This clonotype was seen a few times. V and J are TRBV15 and TRBJ2-1, with 7 bases that match TRBD1. Germline loops: CDR1 LNHNV, CDR2 YYDKDF (reference sequence). The V segment lost 3 bases and the J segment 4 bases; nucleotides outside the gene matches: 6. The CDR3 is made up of 15 amino acids. CDR3 DNA sequence: TGTGCCACCAGCAGCCGGGACAGACTTTACAATGAGCAGTTCTTC. Its protein product is CATSSRDRLYNEQFF. The variable domain in full, completed from reference TRBV15 and TRBJ2-1, reads DAMVIQNPRYQVTQFGKPVTLSCSQTLNHNVMYWYQQKSSQAPKLLFHYYDKDFNNEADTPDNFQSRRPNTSFCFLDIRSPGLGDTAMYLCATSSRDRLYNEQFFGPGTRLTVL.